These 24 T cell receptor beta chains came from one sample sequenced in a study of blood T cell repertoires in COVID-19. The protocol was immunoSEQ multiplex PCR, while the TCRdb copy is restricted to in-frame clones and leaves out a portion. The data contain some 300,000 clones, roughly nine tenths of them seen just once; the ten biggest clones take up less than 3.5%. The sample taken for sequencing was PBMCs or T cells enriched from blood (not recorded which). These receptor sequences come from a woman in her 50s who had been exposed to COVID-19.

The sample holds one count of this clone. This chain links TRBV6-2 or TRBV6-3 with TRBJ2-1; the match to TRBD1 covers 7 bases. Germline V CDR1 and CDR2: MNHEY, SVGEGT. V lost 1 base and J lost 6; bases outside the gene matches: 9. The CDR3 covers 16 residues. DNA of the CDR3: TGTGCCAGCAGTTACTGGTCAGGGGGAAATCTCAATGAGCAGTTCTTC. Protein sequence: CASSYWSGGNLNEQFF.

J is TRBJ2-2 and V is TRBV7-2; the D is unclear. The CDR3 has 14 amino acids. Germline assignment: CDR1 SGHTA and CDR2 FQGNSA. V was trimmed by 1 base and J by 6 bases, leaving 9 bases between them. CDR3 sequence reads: CASSLEISPGELFF. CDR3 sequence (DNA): TGTGCCAGCAGCTTAGAGATCAGTCCCGGGGAGCTGTTTTTT.

CDR3 region: CAWTVDRETGNTIYF. CDR3 in DNA: TGTGCCTGGACTGTTGACAGGGAAACTGGAAACACCATATATTTT. The chain couples TRBV30 to TRBJ1-3; 7 nucleotides align to TRBD1. CDR1 is GTSNPN and CDR2 is SVGIG in the germline V gene (reference sequence). V shed 4 bases, J shed 2 bases, and the junction held 8 bases outside the gene matches. This CDR3 contains 15 residues.

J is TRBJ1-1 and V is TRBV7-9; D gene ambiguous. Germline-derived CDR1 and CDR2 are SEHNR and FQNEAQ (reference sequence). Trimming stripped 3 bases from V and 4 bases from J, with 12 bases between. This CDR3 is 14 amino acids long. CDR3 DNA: TGTGCCAGCAGCTTCGGTGGGAGTAGCACTGAAGCTTTCTTT. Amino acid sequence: CASSFGGSSTEAFF. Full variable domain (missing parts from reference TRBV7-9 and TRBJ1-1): DTGVSQNPRHKITKRGQNVTFRCDPISEHNRLYWYRQTLGQGPEFLTYFQNEAQLEKSRLLSDRFSAERPKGSFSTLEIQRTEQGDSAMYLCASSFGGSSTEAFFGQGTRLTVV.

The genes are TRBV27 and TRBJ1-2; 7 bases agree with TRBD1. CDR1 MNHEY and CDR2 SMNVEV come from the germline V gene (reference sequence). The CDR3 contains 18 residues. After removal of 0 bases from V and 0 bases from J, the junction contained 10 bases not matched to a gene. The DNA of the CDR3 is TGTGCCAGCAGTTTATCGATTGACAGGGTCTACCCTAACTATGGCTACACCTTC. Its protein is CASSLSIDRVYPNYGYTF.

The CDR3 region has the DNA TGTGCCAGCAGGCGCCTAGCGGAAGGCACAGATACGCAGTATTTT. It translates to CASRRLAEGTDTQYF. V and J are TRBV28 and TRBJ2-3; 7 positions match TRBD2. From germline, CDR1 is MDHEN and CDR2 SYDVKM. The junction had 7 bases not matched to a gene; V was cut back by 6 bases and J by 1 base. The CDR3 is 15 amino acids.

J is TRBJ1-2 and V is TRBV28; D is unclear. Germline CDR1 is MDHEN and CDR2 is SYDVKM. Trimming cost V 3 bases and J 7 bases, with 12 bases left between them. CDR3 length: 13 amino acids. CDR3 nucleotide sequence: TGTGCCAGCAGTTTGAATCAAAACAGTGGCTACACCTTC. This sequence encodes CASSLNQNSGYTF.

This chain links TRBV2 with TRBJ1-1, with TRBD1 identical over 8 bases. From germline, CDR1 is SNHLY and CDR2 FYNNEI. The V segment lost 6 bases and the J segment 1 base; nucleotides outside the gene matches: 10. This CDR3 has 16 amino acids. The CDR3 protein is CASSTKPGTGNTEAFF. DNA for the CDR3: TGTGCCAGCAGCACCAAACCCGGGACAGGGAACACTGAAGCTTTCTTT.

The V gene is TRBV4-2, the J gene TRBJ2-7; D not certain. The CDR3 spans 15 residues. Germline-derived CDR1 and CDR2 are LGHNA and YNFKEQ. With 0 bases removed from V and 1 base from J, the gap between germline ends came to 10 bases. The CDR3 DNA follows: TGTGCCAGCAGCCAAGATTTGGCAGAATCCTACGAGCAGTACTTC. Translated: CASSQDLAESYEQYF.

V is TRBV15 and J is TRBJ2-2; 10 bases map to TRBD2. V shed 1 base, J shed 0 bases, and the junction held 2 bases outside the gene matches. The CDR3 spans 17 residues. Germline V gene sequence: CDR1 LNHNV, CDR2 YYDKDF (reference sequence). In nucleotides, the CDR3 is TGTGCCACCAGCAGAGGGAGCGGGGGGGCGAACACCGGGGAGCTGTTTTTT. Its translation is CATSRGSGGANTGELFF.

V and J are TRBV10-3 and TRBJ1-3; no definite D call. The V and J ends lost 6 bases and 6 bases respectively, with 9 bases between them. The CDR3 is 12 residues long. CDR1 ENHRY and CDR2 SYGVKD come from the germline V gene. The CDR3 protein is CAISGGPNTIYF. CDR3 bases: TGTGCCATCAGCGGCGGGCCAAACACCATATATTTT.

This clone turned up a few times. CDR3 DNA: TGTGCCAGCAGTGAAGGGGGGGGCAATCAGCCCCAGCATTTT. Residues: CASSEGGGNQPQHF. This chain connects TRBV6-1 to TRBJ1-5; D perhaps matches TRBD1 (5 bases). The germline CDR1 and CDR2 sequences are MNHNS and SASEGT. The CDR3 sequence is 14 residues long. V lost 1 base and J lost 2, with 6 bases in between.

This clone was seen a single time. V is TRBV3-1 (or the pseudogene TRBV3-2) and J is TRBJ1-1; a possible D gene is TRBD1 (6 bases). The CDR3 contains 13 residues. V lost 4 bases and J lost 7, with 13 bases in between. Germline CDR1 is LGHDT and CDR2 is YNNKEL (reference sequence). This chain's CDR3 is CASSPWGGLEAFF. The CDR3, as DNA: TGTGCCAGCAGCCCCTGGGGGGGGCTTGAAGCTTTCTTT.

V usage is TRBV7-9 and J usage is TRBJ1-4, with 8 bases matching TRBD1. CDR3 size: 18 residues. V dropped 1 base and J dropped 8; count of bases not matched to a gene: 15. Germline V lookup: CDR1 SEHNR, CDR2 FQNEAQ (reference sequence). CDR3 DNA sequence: TGTGCCAGCAGCTTAGGAGCTGGGTTTGGACAGGGTCTCGAAAAACTGTTTTTT. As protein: CASSLGAGFGQGLEKLFF.

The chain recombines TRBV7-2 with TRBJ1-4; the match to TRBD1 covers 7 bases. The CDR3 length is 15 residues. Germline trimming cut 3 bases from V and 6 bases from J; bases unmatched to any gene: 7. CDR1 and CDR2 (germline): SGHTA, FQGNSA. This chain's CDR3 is CASSFRQGADEKLFF. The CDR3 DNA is TGTGCCAGCAGCTTCCGACAGGGTGCGGATGAAAAACTGTTTTTT.

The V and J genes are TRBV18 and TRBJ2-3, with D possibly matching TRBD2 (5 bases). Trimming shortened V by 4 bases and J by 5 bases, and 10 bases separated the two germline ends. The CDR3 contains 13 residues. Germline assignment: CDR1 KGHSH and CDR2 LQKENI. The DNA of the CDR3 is TGTGCCAGCTCACTGAACGGGGTAGATACGCAGTATTTT. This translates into CASSLNGVDTQYF.

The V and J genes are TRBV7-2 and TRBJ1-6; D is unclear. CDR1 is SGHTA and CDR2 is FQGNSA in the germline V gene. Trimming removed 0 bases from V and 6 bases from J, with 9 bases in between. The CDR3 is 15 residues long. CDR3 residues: CASSLARVGNSPLHF. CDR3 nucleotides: TGTGCCAGCAGCTTAGCGAGGGTGGGTAATTCACCCCTCCACTTT. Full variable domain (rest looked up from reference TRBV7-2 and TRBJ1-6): GAGVSQSPSNKVTEKGKDVELRCDPISGHTALYWYRQSLGQGLEFLIYFQGNSAPDKSGLPSDRFSAERTGGSVSTLTIQRTQQEDSAVYLCASSLARVGNSPLHFGNGTRLTVT.

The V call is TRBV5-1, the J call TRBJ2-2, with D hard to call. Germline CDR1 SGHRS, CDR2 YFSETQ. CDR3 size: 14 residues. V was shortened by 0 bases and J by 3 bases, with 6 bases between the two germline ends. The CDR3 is CASSLDTYTGELFF. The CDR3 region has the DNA TGCGCCAGCAGCTTGGACACATACACCGGGGAGCTGTTTTTT.

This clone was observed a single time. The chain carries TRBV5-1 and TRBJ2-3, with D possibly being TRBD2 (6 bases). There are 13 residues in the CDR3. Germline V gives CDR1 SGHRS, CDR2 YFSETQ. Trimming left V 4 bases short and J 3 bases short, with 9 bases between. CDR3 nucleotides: TGCGCCAGCAGCCGGGGGACGACAGATACGCAGTATTTT. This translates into CASSRGTTDTQYF.

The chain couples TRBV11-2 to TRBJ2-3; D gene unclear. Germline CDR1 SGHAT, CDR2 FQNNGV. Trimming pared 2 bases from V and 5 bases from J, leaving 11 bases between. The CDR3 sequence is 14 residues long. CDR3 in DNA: TGTGCCAGCAGCTTAAACGACCGACTAGATACGCAGTATTTT. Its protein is CASSLNDRLDTQYF.

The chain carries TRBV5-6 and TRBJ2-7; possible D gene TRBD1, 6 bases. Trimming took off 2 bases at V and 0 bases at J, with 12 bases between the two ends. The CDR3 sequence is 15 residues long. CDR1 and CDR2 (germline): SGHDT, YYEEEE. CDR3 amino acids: CASSLGGVSSYEQYF. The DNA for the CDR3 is TGTGCCAGCAGCTTAGGGGGTGTGAGCTCCTACGAGCAGTACTTC.

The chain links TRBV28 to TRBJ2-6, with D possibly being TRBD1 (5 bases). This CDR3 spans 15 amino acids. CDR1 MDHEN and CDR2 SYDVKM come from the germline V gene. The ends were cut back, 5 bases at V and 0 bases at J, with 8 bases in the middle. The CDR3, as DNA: TGTGCCAGCAGTGGAGACAGCTCTGGGGCCAACGTCCTGACTTTC. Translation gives CASSGDSSGANVLTF.

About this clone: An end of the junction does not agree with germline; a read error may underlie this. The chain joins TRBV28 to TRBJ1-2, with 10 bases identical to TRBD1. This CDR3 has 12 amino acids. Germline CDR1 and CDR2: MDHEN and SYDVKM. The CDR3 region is CASIRTGGPHLF. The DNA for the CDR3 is TGTGCCAGCATCAGGACAGGGGGGCCGCATCTCTTC.

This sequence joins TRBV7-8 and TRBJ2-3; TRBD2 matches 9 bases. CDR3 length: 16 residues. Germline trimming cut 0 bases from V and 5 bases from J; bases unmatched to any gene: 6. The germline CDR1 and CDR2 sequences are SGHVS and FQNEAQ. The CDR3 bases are TGTGCCAGCAGCTTAGCGTCTGCGGGGGGGGAAGATACGCAGTATTTT. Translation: CASSLASAGGEDTQYF.